The sequence of this T cell receptor beta chain was determined in a study of blood T cell repertoires in COVID-19. The V gene's germline CDR1 is MNHEY and CDR2 SVGAGI. This CDR3 has 15 residues. Trimming took 7 bases from V and 5 from J, leaving 17 bases between them. Libraries were prepared by immunoSEQ multiplex PCR; TCRdb keeps only in-frame clonotypes and omits some of them. The data hold tens of thousands of clones, with 90% observed a single time. The chain carries TRBV6-5 and TRBJ2-2, with D unclear. Sequenced material: peripheral blood. This clonotype originated in a human donor in a cohort sampled during active COVID-19. CDR3: CASTLREIVTGELFF. Here the CDR3 DNA reads TGTGCCAGCACCCTTAGAGAAATCGTTACCGGGGAGCTGTTTTTT.